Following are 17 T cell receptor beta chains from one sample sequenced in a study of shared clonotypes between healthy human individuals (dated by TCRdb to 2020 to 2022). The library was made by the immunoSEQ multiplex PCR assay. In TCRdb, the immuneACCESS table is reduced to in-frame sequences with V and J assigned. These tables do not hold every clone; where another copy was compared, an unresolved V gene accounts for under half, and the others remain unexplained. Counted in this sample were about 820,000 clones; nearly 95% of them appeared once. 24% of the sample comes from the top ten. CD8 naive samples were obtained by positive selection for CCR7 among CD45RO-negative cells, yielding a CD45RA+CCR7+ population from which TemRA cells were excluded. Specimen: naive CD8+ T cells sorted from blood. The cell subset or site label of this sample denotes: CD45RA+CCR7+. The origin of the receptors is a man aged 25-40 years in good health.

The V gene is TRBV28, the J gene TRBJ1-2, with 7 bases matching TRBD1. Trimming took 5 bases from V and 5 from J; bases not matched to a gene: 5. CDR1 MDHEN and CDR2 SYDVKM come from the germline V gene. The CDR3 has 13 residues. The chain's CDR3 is CASSPLGQYGYTF. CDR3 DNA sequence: TGTGCCAGCAGTCCCCTGGGACAGTATGGCTACACCTTC.

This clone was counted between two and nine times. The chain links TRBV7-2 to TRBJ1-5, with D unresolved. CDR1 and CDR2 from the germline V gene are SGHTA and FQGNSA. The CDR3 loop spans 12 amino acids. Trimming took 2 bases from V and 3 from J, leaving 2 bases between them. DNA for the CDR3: TGTGCCAGCAGCTTATTCAATCAGCCCCAGCATTTT. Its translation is CASSLFNQPQHF.

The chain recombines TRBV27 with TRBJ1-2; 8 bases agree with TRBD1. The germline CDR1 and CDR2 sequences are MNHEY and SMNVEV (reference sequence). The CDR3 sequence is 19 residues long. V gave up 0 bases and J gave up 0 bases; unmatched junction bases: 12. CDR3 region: CASSLSRTGLPSANYGYTF. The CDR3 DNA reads TGTGCCAGCAGTTTATCACGGACAGGGCTACCTTCAGCTAACTATGGCTACACCTTC.

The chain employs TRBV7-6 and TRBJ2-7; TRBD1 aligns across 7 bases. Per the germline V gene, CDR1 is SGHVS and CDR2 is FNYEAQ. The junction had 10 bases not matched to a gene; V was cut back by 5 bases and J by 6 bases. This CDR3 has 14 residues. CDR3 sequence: CASSGDRDPREQYF. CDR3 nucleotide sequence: TGTGCCAGCAGCGGCGACAGGGACCCCCGCGAGCAGTACTTC.

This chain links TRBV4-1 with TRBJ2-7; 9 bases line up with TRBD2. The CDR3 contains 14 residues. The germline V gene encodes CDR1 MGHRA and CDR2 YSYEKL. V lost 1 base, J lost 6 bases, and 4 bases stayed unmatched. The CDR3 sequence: CASSQGGRESEQYF. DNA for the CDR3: TGCGCCAGCAGCCAAGGCGGGAGGGAATCCGAGCAGTACTTC.

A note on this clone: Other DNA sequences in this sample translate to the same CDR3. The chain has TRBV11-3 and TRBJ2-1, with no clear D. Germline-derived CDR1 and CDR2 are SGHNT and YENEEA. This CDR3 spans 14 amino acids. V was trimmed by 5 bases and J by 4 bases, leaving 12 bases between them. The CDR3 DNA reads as TGTGCCAGCAGCCTCCCTGGACCATACAATGAGCAGTTCTTC. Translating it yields CASSLPGPYNEQFF.

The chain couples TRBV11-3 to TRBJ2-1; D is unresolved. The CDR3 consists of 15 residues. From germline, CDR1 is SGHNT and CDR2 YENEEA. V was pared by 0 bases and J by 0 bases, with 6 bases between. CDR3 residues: CASSLEESSYNEQFF. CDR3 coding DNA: TGTGCCAGCAGCTTAGAGGAGAGCTCCTACAATGAGCAGTTCTTC.

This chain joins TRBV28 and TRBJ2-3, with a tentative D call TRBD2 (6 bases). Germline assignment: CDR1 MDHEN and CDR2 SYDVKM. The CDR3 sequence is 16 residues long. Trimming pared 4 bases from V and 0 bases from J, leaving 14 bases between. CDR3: CASSSLGGSSTDTQYF. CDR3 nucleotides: TGTGCCAGCAGTTCCTTGGGGGGTTCTAGCACAGATACGCAGTATTTT.

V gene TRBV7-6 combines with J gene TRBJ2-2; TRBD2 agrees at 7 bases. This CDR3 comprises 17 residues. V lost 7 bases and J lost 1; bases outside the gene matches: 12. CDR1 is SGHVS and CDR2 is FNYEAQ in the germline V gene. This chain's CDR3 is CASTPPPASGNTGELFF. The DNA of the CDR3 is TGTGCCAGCACACCCCCCCCTGCTAGCGGGAACACCGGGGAGCTGTTTTTT.

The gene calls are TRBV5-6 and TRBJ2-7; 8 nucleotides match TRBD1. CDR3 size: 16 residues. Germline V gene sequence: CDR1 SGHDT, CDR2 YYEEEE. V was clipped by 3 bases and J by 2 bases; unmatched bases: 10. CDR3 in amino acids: CASSYRQGINPYEQYF. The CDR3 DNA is TGTGCCAGCAGCTACCGACAGGGGATCAACCCCTACGAGCAGTACTTC.

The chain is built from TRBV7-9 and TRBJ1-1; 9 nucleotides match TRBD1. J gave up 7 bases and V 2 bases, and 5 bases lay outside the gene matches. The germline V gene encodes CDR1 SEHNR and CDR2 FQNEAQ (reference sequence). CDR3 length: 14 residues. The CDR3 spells CASSLPGTGFEAFF. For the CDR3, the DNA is TGTGCCAGCAGCTTACCCGGGACAGGGTTTGAAGCTTTCTTT.

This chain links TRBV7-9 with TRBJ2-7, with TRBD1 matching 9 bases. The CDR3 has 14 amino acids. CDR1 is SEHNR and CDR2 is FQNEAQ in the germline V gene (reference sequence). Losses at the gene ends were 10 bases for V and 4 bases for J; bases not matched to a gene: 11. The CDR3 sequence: CATSPGTGSYEQYF. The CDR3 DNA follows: TGTGCCACCTCCCCCGGGACAGGGTCTTACGAGCAGTACTTC. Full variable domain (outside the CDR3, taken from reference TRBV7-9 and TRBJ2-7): DTGVSQNPRHKITKRGQNVTFRCDPISEHNRLYWYRQTLGQGPEFLTYFQNEAQLEKSRLLSDRFSAERPKGSFSTLEIQRTEQGDSAMYLCATSPGTGSYEQYFGPGTRLTVT.

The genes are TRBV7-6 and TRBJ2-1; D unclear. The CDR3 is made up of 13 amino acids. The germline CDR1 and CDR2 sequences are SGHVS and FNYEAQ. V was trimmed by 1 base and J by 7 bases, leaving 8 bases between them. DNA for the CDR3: TGTGCCAGCAGCTTAGTACGCGCGAATGAGCAGTTCTTC. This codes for CASSLVRANEQFF.

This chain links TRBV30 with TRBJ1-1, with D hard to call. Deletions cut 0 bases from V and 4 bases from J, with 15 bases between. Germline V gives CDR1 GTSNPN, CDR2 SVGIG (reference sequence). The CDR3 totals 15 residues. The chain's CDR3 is CAWSVPRLLGTEAFF. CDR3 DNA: TGTGCCTGGAGTGTCCCCAGGTTGTTGGGCACTGAAGCTTTCTTT. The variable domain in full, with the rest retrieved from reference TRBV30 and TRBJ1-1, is SQTIHQWPATLVQPVGSPLSLECTVEGTSNPNLYWYRQAAGRGLQLLFYSVGIGQISSEVPQNLSASRPQDRQFILSSKKLLLSDSGFYLCAWSVPRLLGTEAFFGQGTRLTVV.

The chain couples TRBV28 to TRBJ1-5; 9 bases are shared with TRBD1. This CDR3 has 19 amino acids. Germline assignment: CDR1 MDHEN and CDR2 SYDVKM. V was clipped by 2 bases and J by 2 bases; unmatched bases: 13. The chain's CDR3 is CASSLGLRRTGAGNQPQHF. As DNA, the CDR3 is TGTGCCAGCAGTTTAGGGTTGAGGAGGACAGGGGCAGGCAATCAGCCCCAGCATTTT.

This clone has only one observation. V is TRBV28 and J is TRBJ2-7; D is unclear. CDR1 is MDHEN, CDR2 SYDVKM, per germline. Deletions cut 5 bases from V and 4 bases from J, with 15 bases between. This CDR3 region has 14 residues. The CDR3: CASSPGGLAYEQYF. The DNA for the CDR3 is TGTGCCAGCAGTCCGGGCGGTCTGGCGTACGAGCAGTACTTC.

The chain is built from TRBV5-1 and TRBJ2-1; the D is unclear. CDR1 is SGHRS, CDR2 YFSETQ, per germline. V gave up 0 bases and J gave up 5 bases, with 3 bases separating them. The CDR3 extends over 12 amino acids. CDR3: CASSLVDNEQFF. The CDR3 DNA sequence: TGCGCCAGCAGCTTGGTAGACAATGAGCAGTTCTTC.